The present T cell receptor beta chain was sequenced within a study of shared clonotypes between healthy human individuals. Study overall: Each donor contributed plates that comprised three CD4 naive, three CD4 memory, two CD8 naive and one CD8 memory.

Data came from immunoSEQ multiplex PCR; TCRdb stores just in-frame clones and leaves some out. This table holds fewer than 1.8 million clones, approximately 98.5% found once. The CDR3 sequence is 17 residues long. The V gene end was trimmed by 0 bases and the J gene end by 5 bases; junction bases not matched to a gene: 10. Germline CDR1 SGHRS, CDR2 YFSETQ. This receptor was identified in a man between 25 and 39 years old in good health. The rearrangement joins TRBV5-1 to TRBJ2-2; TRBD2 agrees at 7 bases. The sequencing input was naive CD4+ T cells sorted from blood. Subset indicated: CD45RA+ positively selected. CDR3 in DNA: TGCGCCAGCAGCTTGGGTTTAGGGTCAGCGGGGACCGGGGAGCTGTTTTTT. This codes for CASSLGLGSAGTGELFF.